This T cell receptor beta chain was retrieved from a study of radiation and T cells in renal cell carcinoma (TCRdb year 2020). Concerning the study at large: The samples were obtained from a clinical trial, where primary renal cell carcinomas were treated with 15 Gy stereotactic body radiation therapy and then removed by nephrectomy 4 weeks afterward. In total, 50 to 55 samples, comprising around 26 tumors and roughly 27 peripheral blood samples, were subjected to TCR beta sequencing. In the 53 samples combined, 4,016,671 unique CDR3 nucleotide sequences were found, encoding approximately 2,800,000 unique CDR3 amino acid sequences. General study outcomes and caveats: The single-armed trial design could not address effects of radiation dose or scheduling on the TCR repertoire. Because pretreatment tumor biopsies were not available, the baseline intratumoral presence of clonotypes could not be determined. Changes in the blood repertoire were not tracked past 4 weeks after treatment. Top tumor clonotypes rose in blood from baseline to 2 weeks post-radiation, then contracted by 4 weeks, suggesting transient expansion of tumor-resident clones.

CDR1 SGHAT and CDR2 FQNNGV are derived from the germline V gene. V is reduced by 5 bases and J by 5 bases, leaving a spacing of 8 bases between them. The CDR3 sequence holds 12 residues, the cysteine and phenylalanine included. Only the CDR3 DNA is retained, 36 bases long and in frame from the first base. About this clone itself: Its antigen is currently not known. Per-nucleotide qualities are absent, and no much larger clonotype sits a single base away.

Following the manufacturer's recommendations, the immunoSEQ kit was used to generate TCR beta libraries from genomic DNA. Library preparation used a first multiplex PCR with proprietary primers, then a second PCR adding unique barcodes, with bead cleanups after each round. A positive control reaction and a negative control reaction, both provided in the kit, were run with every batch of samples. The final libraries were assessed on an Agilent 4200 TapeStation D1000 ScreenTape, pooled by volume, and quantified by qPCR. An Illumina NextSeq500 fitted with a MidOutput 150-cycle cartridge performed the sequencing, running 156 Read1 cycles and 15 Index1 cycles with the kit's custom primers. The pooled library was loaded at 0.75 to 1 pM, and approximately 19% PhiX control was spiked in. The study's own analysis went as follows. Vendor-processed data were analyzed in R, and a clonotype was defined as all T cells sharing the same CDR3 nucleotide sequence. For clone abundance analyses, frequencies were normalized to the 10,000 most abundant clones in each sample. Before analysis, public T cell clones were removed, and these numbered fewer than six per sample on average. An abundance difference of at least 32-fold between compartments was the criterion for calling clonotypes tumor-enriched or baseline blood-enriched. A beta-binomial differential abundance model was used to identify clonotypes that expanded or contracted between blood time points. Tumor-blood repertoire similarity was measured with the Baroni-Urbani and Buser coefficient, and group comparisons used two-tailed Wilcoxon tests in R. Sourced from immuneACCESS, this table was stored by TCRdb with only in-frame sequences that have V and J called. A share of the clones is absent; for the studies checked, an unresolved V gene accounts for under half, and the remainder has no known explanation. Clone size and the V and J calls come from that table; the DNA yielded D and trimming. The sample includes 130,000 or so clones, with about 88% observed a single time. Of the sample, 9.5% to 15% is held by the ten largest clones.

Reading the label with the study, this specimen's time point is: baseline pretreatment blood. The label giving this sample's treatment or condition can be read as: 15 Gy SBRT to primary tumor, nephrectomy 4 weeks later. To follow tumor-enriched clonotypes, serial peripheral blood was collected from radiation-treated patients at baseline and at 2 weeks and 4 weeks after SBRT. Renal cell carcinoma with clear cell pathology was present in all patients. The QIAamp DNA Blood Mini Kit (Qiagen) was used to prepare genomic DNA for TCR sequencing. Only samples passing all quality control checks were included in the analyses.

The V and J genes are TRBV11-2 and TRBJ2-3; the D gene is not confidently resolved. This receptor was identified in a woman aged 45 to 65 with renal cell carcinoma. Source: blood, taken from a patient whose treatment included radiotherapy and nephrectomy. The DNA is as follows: TGTGCCAGCAGCGCCGTTGGAGATACGCAGTATTTT. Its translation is CASSAVGDTQYF.